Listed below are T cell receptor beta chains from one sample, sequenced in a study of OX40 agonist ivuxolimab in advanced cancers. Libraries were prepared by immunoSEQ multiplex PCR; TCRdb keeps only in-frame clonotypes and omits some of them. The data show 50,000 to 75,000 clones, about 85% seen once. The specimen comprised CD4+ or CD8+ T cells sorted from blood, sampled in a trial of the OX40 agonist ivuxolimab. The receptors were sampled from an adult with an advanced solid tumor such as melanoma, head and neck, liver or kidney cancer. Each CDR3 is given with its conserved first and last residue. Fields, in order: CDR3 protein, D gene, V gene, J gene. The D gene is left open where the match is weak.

cdr3_aa: CASSLLGTEAFF
d_call: .
v_call: TRBV28
j_call: TRBJ1-1

cdr3_aa: CASSAPLTGGQETQYF
d_call: .
v_call: TRBV2
j_call: TRBJ2-5

cdr3_aa: CASSSDPFQETQYF
d_call: .
v_call: TRBV5-1
j_call: TRBJ2-5

cdr3_aa: CASSEAAGLAGTDTQYF
d_call: TRBD2
v_call: TRBV6-1
j_call: TRBJ2-3

cdr3_aa: CASSQELGGYEQYF
d_call: .
v_call: TRBV4-2
j_call: TRBJ2-7

cdr3_aa: CASSLGTSYGYTF
d_call: .
v_call: TRBV5-4
j_call: TRBJ1-2

cdr3_aa: CASRRLGAGWFMDTGELFF
d_call: .
v_call: TRBV19
j_call: TRBJ2-2

cdr3_aa: CASSQGADYGYTF
d_call: TRBD1
v_call: TRBV18
j_call: TRBJ1-2

cdr3_aa: CASSLSAGNTIYF
d_call: .
v_call: TRBV7-9
j_call: TRBJ1-3

cdr3_aa: CASSQGTGGRQLYEQYF
d_call: TRBD1
v_call: TRBV2
j_call: TRBJ2-7

cdr3_aa: CAWSRDRQETQYF
d_call: TRBD1
v_call: TRBV30
j_call: TRBJ2-5

cdr3_aa: CAISGRTDADTIYF
d_call: .
v_call: TRBV10-3
j_call: TRBJ1-3

cdr3_aa: CASSRGAGTYEQYF
d_call: .
v_call: TRBV2
j_call: TRBJ2-7

cdr3_aa: CASSKSSISEKLFF
d_call: .
v_call: TRBV19
j_call: TRBJ1-4

cdr3_aa: CASRGTGDQPQHF
d_call: TRBD1
v_call: TRBV2
j_call: TRBJ1-5

cdr3_aa: CASSLDLYSYEQYF
d_call: .
v_call: TRBV5-5
j_call: TRBJ2-7

cdr3_aa: CASSLLRGTNYGYTF
d_call: .
v_call: TRBV5-5
j_call: TRBJ1-2

cdr3_aa: CASRTYHGTQYF
d_call: .
v_call: TRBV6-5
j_call: TRBJ2-5

cdr3_aa: CASSQSGGGAIQLGNEQFF
d_call: TRBD2
v_call: TRBV23-1
j_call: TRBJ2-1

cdr3_aa: CSVGDTTNEKLFF
d_call: .
v_call: TRBV29-1
j_call: TRBJ1-4

cdr3_aa: CASSPQGAQGGYTF
d_call: TRBD1
v_call: TRBV13
j_call: TRBJ1-2

cdr3_aa: CASSEGLGGSYEQYF
d_call: .
v_call: TRBV6-1
j_call: TRBJ2-7

cdr3_aa: CASSDRRASGLLGSYNEQFF
d_call: TRBD2
v_call: TRBV6-1
j_call: TRBJ2-1

cdr3_aa: CASSLLAGGYEQYF
d_call: TRBD2
v_call: TRBV18
j_call: TRBJ2-7

cdr3_aa: CASKGNLRTGELFF
d_call: .
v_call: TRBV6-1
j_call: TRBJ2-2

cdr3_aa: CAWSVDRGPGQPQHF
d_call: TRBD1
v_call: TRBV30
j_call: TRBJ1-5

cdr3_aa: CASSPFQGVHNEQFF
d_call: TRBD1
v_call: TRBV28
j_call: TRBJ2-1

cdr3_aa: CASSFQVSANTEAFF
d_call: .
v_call: TRBV27
j_call: TRBJ1-1

cdr3_aa: CASSPGQAGEQYF
d_call: TRBD1
v_call: TRBV13
j_call: TRBJ2-7

cdr3_aa: CASSKGGRNTGELFF
d_call: .
v_call: TRBV21-1
j_call: TRBJ2-2

cdr3_aa: CASSSTGYEQYF
d_call: .
v_call: TRBV2
j_call: TRBJ2-7

cdr3_aa: CASSLGQPNEKLFF
d_call: .
v_call: TRBV5-1
j_call: TRBJ1-4

cdr3_aa: CASSYVGITGDEQYF
d_call: .
v_call: TRBV6-6
j_call: TRBJ2-7

cdr3_aa: CASSLDRSAAGLELYSNQPQHF
d_call: .
v_call: TRBV7-8
j_call: TRBJ1-5

cdr3_aa: CASSRQGRSTDTQYF
d_call: TRBD1
v_call: TRBV6-5
j_call: TRBJ2-3

cdr3_aa: CASSPPNYNEQFF
d_call: .
v_call: TRBV18
j_call: TRBJ2-1

cdr3_aa: CASRQTSGSTYEQYF
d_call: TRBD2
v_call: TRBV6-1
j_call: TRBJ2-7

cdr3_aa: CASSQGAPAYEQYF
d_call: .
v_call: TRBV4-1
j_call: .

cdr3_aa: CASRPDWGSYEQYF
d_call: .
v_call: TRBV27
j_call: TRBJ2-7

cdr3_aa: CASSWDRSYNEQFF
d_call: TRBD1
v_call: TRBV7-9
j_call: TRBJ2-1

cdr3_aa: CASSQGAGGQPQHF
d_call: .
v_call: TRBV7-8
j_call: TRBJ1-5

cdr3_aa: CASSPPGAGEKLFF
d_call: .
v_call: TRBV11-2
j_call: TRBJ1-4

cdr3_aa: CASSRVYEQYF
d_call: .
v_call: TRBV6-1
j_call: TRBJ2-7

cdr3_aa: CASSFTGGTEAFF
d_call: TRBD1
v_call: TRBV7-9
j_call: TRBJ1-1

cdr3_aa: CASRQQGAGNEQFF
d_call: TRBD1
v_call: TRBV6-4
j_call: TRBJ2-1

cdr3_aa: CASSPLYSGNTIYF
d_call: .
v_call: TRBV6-6
j_call: TRBJ1-3

cdr3_aa: CAWTSGTGNTIYF
d_call: .
v_call: TRBV30
j_call: TRBJ1-3

cdr3_aa: CASSISLPGRYEQYF
d_call: .
v_call: TRBV19
j_call: TRBJ2-7

cdr3_aa: CAWRTGPPDTQYF
d_call: .
v_call: TRBV30
j_call: TRBJ2-3

cdr3_aa: CASSLETGVFYGYTF
d_call: TRBD1
v_call: TRBV5-6
j_call: TRBJ1-2

cdr3_aa: CASSRNYEQYF
d_call: .
v_call: TRBV5-4
j_call: TRBJ2-7